Detailed here is one T cell receptor beta chain. Its matching antigen is unknown. The data stem from a study of shared clonotypes between healthy human individuals. Study summary: Three plates were used per donor for CD4 naive, three for CD4 memory, two for CD8 naive and one for CD8 memory.

CDR3 length: 12 residues. Trimming removed 3 bases from V and 6 bases from J, with 10 bases in between. CDR1 is SQVTM and CDR2 is ANQGSEA in the germline V gene. CD4+ cells underwent separation, giving CD45RA+ naive and CD45RA-negative memory subsets. Some clones are missing from TCRdb's copy, which holds only in-frame ones; the method was immunoSEQ multiplex PCR. The sample holds some 2,500,000 clones, about nine tenths seen once. Points from the study as a whole: Roughly 5% of naive CD4 clonotypes were common to a handful of donors. Naive subsets generally had larger estimated richness than memory subsets.

Material: naive CD4+ T cells from PBMCs. The subset was: CD45RA+ positively selected. The TCR was taken from a man aged 18-30 years in good health. Some clones in this sample may be carry-over from other donors' samples. This chain joins TRBV29-1 and TRBJ2-3; unclear D gene. CDR3 region: CSVDGGIDTQYF. CDR3 nucleotide sequence: TGCAGCGTTGATGGCGGCATCGATACGCAGTATTTT.